The following is a T cell receptor beta chain sequence with its context. Its antigen remains unknown. The entry originates in a study of cytomegalovirus exposure and HLA in healthy donors. Study conclusions and caveats: Clonal expansion was found to be greater in HLA-associated TCR beta chains than in equally common others in a later analysis. A later analysis reportedly found fewer N-insertions in an Asian-associated ancestry cluster than the roughly 670-donor mean.

In germline, CDR1 is SGHRS, CDR2 YFSETQ. The CDR3 contains 14 residues. The V gene end was trimmed by 2 bases and the J gene end by 4 bases; junction bases not matched to a gene: 2. The PCR made use of 60 Vbeta and 13 Jbeta primers. This table comes from immunoSEQ multiplex PCR, and its TCRdb copy is limited to in-frame clones, with some not included. This table has some 170,000 clones, 82% appearing once. Nominally healthy donors provided the samples, though records likely missed some immune exposures. This chain connects TRBV5-1 to TRBJ2-5; TRBD1 agrees at 10 bases. The receptor was isolated from a girl aged 2 to 10 in good health and CMV-seropositive. The specimen was PBMCs. The CDR3 loop is CASSFGDRGETQYF. For the CDR3, the DNA is TGCGCCAGCAGCTTCGGGGACAGGGGAGAGACCCAGTACTTC.